This T cell receptor beta chain was documented in a study of T cells in Graves' hyperthyroidism and ophthalmopathy. Notes on the study in general: Using 13 V-J features, a model discriminated ophthalmopathy from stable hyperthyroidism.

The investigators amplified TCR beta CDR3 regions from RNA transcripts. HTBI primers were the set used in a first-round RT-PCR of the TCR CDR3. TCRdb independently ran MiXCR on the multiplex PCR reads; one entry per CDR3 protein. The table includes about half a million distinct CDR3 sequences, around 15% detected once. This clonotype was seen many times. Antigen unknown. Each diagnosis was grounded in clinical symptoms, serum thyroxine and TRAb, thyroid ultrasound, and orbital computed tomography. J was trimmed by 4 bases and V by 0 bases; bases with no gene match: 9. The CDR3 runs 17 residues. CDR1 is DFQATT and CDR2 is SNEGSKA in the germline V gene (reference sequence).

The material sequenced was blood. The V and J genes are TRBV20-1 and TRBJ2-3; 11 nucleotides match TRBD2. This TCR was recovered from a woman aged 25-40 years with Graves' ophthalmopathy. CDR3 bases: TGCAGTGCTAGAGATCTACTAGCGGGAGTTGAAGCAGATACGCAGTATTTT. It encodes CSARDLLAGVEADTQYF.